These 17 T cell receptor beta chains originate from one sample sequenced in a study of CD8+CD57+ T cells in acquired aplastic anemia (dated by TCRdb to 2016 to 2019). The run used an Illumina HiSeq 2000. Profiling of TCR beta VDJ combinations and CDR3 sequences used genomic DNA as the template. In TCRdb, the public reads were trimmed at Q25 with fastp and aligned with MiXCR, with productive beta chains retained. Entries that share a CDR3 protein sequence are merged under the most common genes and DNA. The sample has around 230,000 distinct CDR3 sequences on record, roughly 55% of them singletons. The ten largest account for 25% to 30% of the sample. The sequenced material came from sorted CD4+, CD8+, or CD8+CD57+ T cells (not recorded which) from PBMCs. The receptors here all came from a human donor in good health.

This chain connects TRBV20-1 to TRBJ1-1; 9 bases fit TRBD1. The CDR3 length is 14 residues. V lost 6 bases to trimming and J lost 3 bases; unmatched junction nucleotides: 8. Germline-derived CDR1 and CDR2 are DFQATT and SNEGSKA (reference sequence). The CDR3 bases are TGCAGTGCAGGGACAGGGATAGAGGACACTGAAGCTTTCTTT. This codes for CSAGTGIEDTEAFF.

Details on this clonotype: The germline gene is not matched at one end of the junction; a read error may be the cause. The chain joins TRBV7-3 to TRBJ2-2, with unresolved D. The CDR3 loop spans 14 amino acids. Germline V lookup: CDR1 SGHTA, CDR2 FQGTGA. As DNA, the CDR3 is TGCGCCAGCAGCCAAGTTATGGGCACCGGGGAGCTGTTTTTT. It encodes CASSQVMGTGELFF.

This clonotype was observed once. The V call is TRBV19, the J call TRBJ1-2; possibly TRBD1 for D (6 bases). The germline V and J ends were trimmed by 5 bases and 10 bases, with 20 bases remaining between them. Germline loops: CDR1 LNHDA, CDR2 SQIVND (reference sequence). This CDR3 spans 14 amino acids. The CDR3 loop is CASSRTETGLDYTF. The CDR3 DNA is TGTGCCAGTAGTCGGACCGAGACAGGATTAGACTACACCTTC.

The CDR3 DNA sequence: TGTGCCAGCAGTTTGGCGCAGGGTATGACCTACGAGCAGTACTTC. It encodes CASSLAQGMTYEQYF. The chain joins TRBV28 to TRBJ2-7; D may be TRBD1 (5 bases). The ends were cut back, 3 bases at V and 2 bases at J, with 14 bases in the middle. Germline V gene lookup returns CDR1 MDHEN and CDR2 SYDVKM. CDR3 size: 15 residues. Complete variable domain (other parts from reference TRBV28 and TRBJ2-7): DVKVTQSSRYLVKRTGEKVFLECVQDMDHENMFWYRQDPGLGLRLIYFSYDVKMKEKGDIPEGYSVSREKKERFSLILESASTNQTSMYLCASSLAQGMTYEQYFGPGTRLTVT.

This clonotype appeared many times. This sequence joins TRBV29-1 and TRBJ2-3; TRBD1 matches 8 bases. Losses at the gene ends were 5 bases for V and 0 bases for J; bases not matched to a gene: 10. The germline gives CDR1 SQVTM, CDR2 ANQGSEA. This CDR3 spans 16 amino acids. CDR3 nucleotides: TGCAGCGTTCGTCCCGGGACAGGTTCTAGCACAGATACGCAGTATTTT. Its translation: CSVRPGTGSSTDTQYF.

Concerning this clonotype itself: Germline is not matched at one junction end, which may reflect a read error. The J gene is TRBJ1-2, the V gene TRBV12-3 or TRBV12-4, with unresolved D. The CDR3 runs 15 residues. The CDR3 DNA reads as TGTGCCAGCAGTCCGTCTTACGGTACGGCCTATGGCTACTCCTTC. Its translation: CASSPSYGTAYGYSF.

This clonotype is a singleton in its sample. The chain carries TRBV20-1 and TRBJ2-1; 10 bases align to TRBD1. The CDR3 has 14 amino acids. Germline V gene lookup returns CDR1 DFQATT and CDR2 SNEGSKA (reference sequence). J was trimmed by 4 bases and V by 6 bases; bases with no gene match: 6. The CDR3 loop is CSALDRGQYNEQFF. CDR3 DNA sequence: TGCAGTGCCTTAGACAGGGGGCAATACAATGAGCAGTTCTTC.

The chain carries TRBV20-1 and TRBJ2-5, with TRBD2 as a possible D gene (6 bases). CDR1 is DFQATT and CDR2 is SNEGSKA in the germline V gene (reference sequence). This CDR3 region has 16 residues. Trimming stripped 1 base from V and 1 base from J, with 16 bases between. CDR3 coding DNA: TGCAGTGCTAGAGGGCATCGAGGAGGGGTCCAAGAGACCCAGTACTTC. Translation: CSARGHRGGVQETQYF.

This chain connects TRBV15 to TRBJ2-1, with 7 positions matching TRBD1. V shed 2 bases, J shed 4 bases, and the junction held 8 bases outside the gene matches. Germline V gene sequence: CDR1 LNHNV, CDR2 YYDKDF (reference sequence). The CDR3 contains 16 residues. The CDR3 spells CATSRYFTGDYNEQFF. As DNA, the CDR3 is TGTGCCACCAGCAGATATTTTACAGGGGATTACAATGAGCAGTTCTTC.

This chain connects TRBV4-3 to TRBJ1-1; TRBD1 agrees at 7 bases. There are 14 residues in the CDR3. Trimming at V came to 0 bases and at J to 8 bases, leaving 6 bases not matched to a gene. Germline CDR1 and CDR2: LGHNA and YSLEER. CDR3 loop: CASSQDLDRTEAFF. The CDR3 bases are TGCGCCAGCAGCCAAGATTTGGACAGGACAGAAGCTTTCTTT.

This clonotype occurred many times. The rearrangement joins TRBV6-5 to TRBJ1-6, with D perhaps TRBD1 (6 bases). Germline V gives CDR1 MNHEY, CDR2 SVGAGI. The ends were cut back, 6 bases at V and 8 bases at J, with 11 bases in the middle. This CDR3 spans 13 amino acids. The CDR3 here is CASSHREYSPLHF. CDR3 DNA sequence: TGTGCCAGCAGCCACAGGGAGTATTCACCCCTCCACTTT.

This chain uses TRBV10-1 with TRBJ2-5; 9 bases match TRBD1. CDR1 is WNHNN and CDR2 is SYGVQD in the germline V gene (reference sequence). The CDR3 totals 16 residues. J gave up 5 bases and V 3 bases, and 10 bases lay outside the gene matches. The DNA of the CDR3 is TGCGCCAGCAGTGAAACGACAGGGGGGTTGCAGGAGACCCAGTACTTC. This sequence encodes CASSETTGGLQETQYF.

This rearrangement joins TRBV20-1 to TRBJ1-1, with D uncertain. V shed 0 bases and J shed 1 base, with 9 bases lying between them. This CDR3 has 14 residues. Germline CDR1 DFQATT, CDR2 SNEGSKA (reference sequence). For the CDR3, the DNA is TGCAGTGCTAGAGAGGGAGACACGAACACTGAAGCTTTCTTT. It translates to CSAREGDTNTEAFF.

Only a few counts were recorded for this clonotype. CDR3 residues: CAIRAGVNSPLHF. In DNA, the CDR3 is TGTGCCATCAGGGCGGGTGTGAATTCACCCCTCCACTTT. The genes are TRBV10-3 and TRBJ1-6; no definite D call. Trimming stripped 6 bases from V and 7 bases from J, with 10 bases between. CDR3 length: 13 amino acids. Germline lookup yields CDR1 ENHRY and CDR2 SYGVKD.

This clonotype occurred many times. The V call is TRBV2, the J call TRBJ2-3; D is ambiguous. CDR1 and CDR2 (germline): SNHLY, FYNNEI. Trimming pared 6 bases from V and 4 bases from J, leaving 14 bases between. The CDR3 covers 14 residues. The DNA for the CDR3 is TGTGCCAGCAGATCTAGAATTCCATCAGATACGCAGTATTTT. It is translated as CASRSRIPSDTQYF.

In this sample, this clonotype turned up a few times. One junction end disagrees with the germline gene, perhaps due to a read error. V usage is TRBV7-9 and J usage is TRBJ2-5, with D hard to call. There are 8 residues in the CDR3. Germline V gene data show CDR1 as SEHNR and CDR2 as FQNEAQ (reference sequence). The CDR3 protein is CARRTGCF. Here the CDR3 DNA reads TGTGCCAGGCGGACCGGGTGCTTC.

This clonotype was seen a handful of times. This sequence joins TRBV7-3 and TRBJ2-2; D remains ambiguous. CDR3 size: 12 residues. Per germline, CDR1 SGHTA and CDR2 FQGTGA. V was cut by 5 bases and J by 5 bases, with 6 bases left in between. CDR3 nucleotide sequence: TGTGCCAGCAGCCCTCCTACCGGGGAGCTGTTTTTT. Amino acid sequence: CASSPPTGELFF.